The 14 T cell receptor beta chains listed next were all sequenced from one sample in a study of blood T cell repertoires in COVID-19. TCRdb keeps only in-frame clones here, not all; method: immunoSEQ multiplex PCR. The sample lists approximately 60,000 clones; more than 75% were seen once. The sequenced material came from peripheral blood. The receptors shown here come from a human donor in a cohort sampled during active COVID-19.

The chain employs TRBV19 and TRBJ1-6, with D hard to call. The CDR3 is made up of 13 amino acids. Trimming removed 4 bases at V and 10 bases at J, with 11 bases between. CDR1 LNHDA and CDR2 SQIVND come from the germline V gene (reference sequence). CDR3 DNA: TGTGCCAGTAGTACCCCCCCGGGGTCACCCCTCCACTTT. Its protein product is CASSTPPGSPLHF.

This clone was observed a handful of times. The V call is TRBV2, the J call TRBJ2-1; 8 bases line up with TRBD1. The CDR3 sequence is 15 residues long. The V and J ends lost 6 bases and 0 bases, in that order; junction bases with no gene match: 4. CDR1 and CDR2 from the germline V gene are SNHLY and FYNNEI. This chain's CDR3 is CASRATGGSYNEQFF. CDR3 bases: TGTGCCAGCAGGGCCACAGGGGGCTCCTACAATGAGCAGTTCTTC.

The chain is built from TRBV7-3 and TRBJ2-3; the D gene is possibly TRBD2 (6 bases). This CDR3 region has 15 residues. V was clipped by 0 bases and J by 0 bases, with 7 bases between them. CDR1 and CDR2 (germline): SGHTA, FQGTGA. The CDR3 DNA reads as TGTGCCAGCAGCTTAACGCGGGGAAGCACAGATACGCAGTATTTT. The encoded protein is CASSLTRGSTDTQYF.

This clone was seen a handful of times. CDR3 protein: CASSTGQGNQPQHF. The CDR3 bases are TGTGCCAGCAGTACTGGACAGGGAAATCAGCCCCAGCATTTT. This chain uses TRBV6-6 with TRBJ1-5; 8 bases are a match to TRBD1. The CDR3 consists of 14 residues. Germline loops: CDR1 MNHNY, CDR2 SVGAGI (reference sequence). V lost 5 bases, J lost 4 bases, and 4 bases stayed unmatched.

J is TRBJ2-3 and V is TRBV7-8; D remains ambiguous. The CDR3 spans 14 residues. In germline, CDR1 is SGHVS, CDR2 FQNEAQ. Trimming pared 1 base from V and 2 bases from J, leaving 7 bases between. CDR3 protein: CASSLGLNTDTQYF. In DNA, the CDR3 is TGTGCCAGCAGCTTAGGACTCAACACAGATACGCAGTATTTT.

The CDR3 nucleotides are TGCAGTGCTAGTGGGCAGCCAGGCTACGAGCAGTACTTC. This sequence encodes CSASGQPGYEQYF. The chain couples TRBV20-1 to TRBJ2-7, with no clear D. The V and J ends lost 3 bases and 3 bases respectively, with 12 bases between them. Germline V gene lookup returns CDR1 DFQATT and CDR2 SNEGSKA (reference sequence). The CDR3 length is 13 residues.

This clone was observed a handful of times. This chain links TRBV5-1 with TRBJ2-2; 9 bases fit TRBD1. From germline, CDR1 is SGHRS and CDR2 YFSETQ. The CDR3 contains 21 residues. The V segment lost 4 bases and the J segment 3 bases; nucleotides outside the gene matches: 22. The CDR3 DNA follows: TGCGCCAGCAGCCGTGCCGCCGACAGGGGGTCTTCGAGGGGCCACACCGGGGAGCTGTTTTTT. Residues: CASSRAADRGSSRGHTGELFF.

V gene TRBV10-3 combines with J gene TRBJ1-6; 7 bases are shared with TRBD1. The CDR3 covers 13 residues. Unmatched junction bases numbered 4, after V lost 8 bases and J lost 6 bases. Germline V gives CDR1 ENHRY, CDR2 SYGVKD. This CDR3 reads CAIRTGLNSPLHF. CDR3 sequence (DNA): TGTGCCATCCGGACAGGCCTTAATTCACCCCTCCACTTT.

V is TRBV20-1 and J is TRBJ2-3; possible D gene TRBD2, 7 bases. V lost 3 bases, J lost 6 bases, and 19 bases lay in between. This CDR3 has 15 residues. Germline CDR1 and CDR2: DFQATT and SNEGSKA (reference sequence). DNA of the CDR3: TGCAGTGCTAGTCTGACGGGGGGCCCAGAGGATACGCAGTATTTT. This encodes CSASLTGGPEDTQYF.

The chain uses TRBV6-5 and TRBJ1-2, with 10 positions matching TRBD1. Germline CDR1 and CDR2: MNHEY and SVGAGI. Trimming took 7 bases from V and 4 from J; bases not matched to a gene: 6. The CDR3 is 14 amino acids. The CDR3 DNA reads TGTGCCAGCACCGGGGACAGGGGATCCTATGGCTACACCTTC. It codes for CASTGDRGSYGYTF.

The chain links TRBV5-1 to TRBJ2-7; TRBD1 agrees at 7 bases. V lost 4 bases, J lost 0 bases, and 10 bases stayed unmatched. Germline CDR1 is SGHRS and CDR2 is YFSETQ. The CDR3 contains 16 residues. The CDR3 protein is CASSSQTGVSSYEQYF. In nucleotides, the CDR3 is TGCGCCAGCAGCAGTCAAACAGGGGTCAGCTCCTACGAGCAGTACTTC.

The V gene is TRBV28, the J gene TRBJ1-2, with 7 bases aligning to TRBD1. Germline trimming cut 6 bases from V and 4 bases from J; bases unmatched to any gene: 11. Germline values: CDR1 MDHEN, CDR2 SYDVKM. The CDR3 has 15 residues. CDR3 in DNA: TGTGCCAGCAGCCGTCGGGACAGCCCCGTCTATGGCTACACCTTC. As protein: CASSRRDSPVYGYTF.

The chain uses TRBV29-1 and TRBJ1-2; D remains unclear. Looked up from germline, CDR1 is SQVTM and CDR2 is ANQGSEA. The ends were cut back, 4 bases at V and 4 bases at J, with 13 bases in the middle. The CDR3 is made up of 13 amino acids. The CDR3 nucleotides read TGCAGCGTTGGCCAATCCGCGGGCTATGGCTACACCTTC. Its protein product is CSVGQSAGYGYTF.

V is TRBV7-6 and J is TRBJ1-2; 8 bases line up with TRBD1. CDR3 length: 15 amino acids. Germline lookup yields CDR1 SGHVS and CDR2 FNYEAQ. V shed 5 bases, J shed 0 bases, and the junction held 5 bases outside the gene matches. The CDR3 is CASSLQGGTNYGYTF. The CDR3 bases are TGTGCCAGCAGCCTACAGGGGGGGACTAACTATGGCTACACCTTC.